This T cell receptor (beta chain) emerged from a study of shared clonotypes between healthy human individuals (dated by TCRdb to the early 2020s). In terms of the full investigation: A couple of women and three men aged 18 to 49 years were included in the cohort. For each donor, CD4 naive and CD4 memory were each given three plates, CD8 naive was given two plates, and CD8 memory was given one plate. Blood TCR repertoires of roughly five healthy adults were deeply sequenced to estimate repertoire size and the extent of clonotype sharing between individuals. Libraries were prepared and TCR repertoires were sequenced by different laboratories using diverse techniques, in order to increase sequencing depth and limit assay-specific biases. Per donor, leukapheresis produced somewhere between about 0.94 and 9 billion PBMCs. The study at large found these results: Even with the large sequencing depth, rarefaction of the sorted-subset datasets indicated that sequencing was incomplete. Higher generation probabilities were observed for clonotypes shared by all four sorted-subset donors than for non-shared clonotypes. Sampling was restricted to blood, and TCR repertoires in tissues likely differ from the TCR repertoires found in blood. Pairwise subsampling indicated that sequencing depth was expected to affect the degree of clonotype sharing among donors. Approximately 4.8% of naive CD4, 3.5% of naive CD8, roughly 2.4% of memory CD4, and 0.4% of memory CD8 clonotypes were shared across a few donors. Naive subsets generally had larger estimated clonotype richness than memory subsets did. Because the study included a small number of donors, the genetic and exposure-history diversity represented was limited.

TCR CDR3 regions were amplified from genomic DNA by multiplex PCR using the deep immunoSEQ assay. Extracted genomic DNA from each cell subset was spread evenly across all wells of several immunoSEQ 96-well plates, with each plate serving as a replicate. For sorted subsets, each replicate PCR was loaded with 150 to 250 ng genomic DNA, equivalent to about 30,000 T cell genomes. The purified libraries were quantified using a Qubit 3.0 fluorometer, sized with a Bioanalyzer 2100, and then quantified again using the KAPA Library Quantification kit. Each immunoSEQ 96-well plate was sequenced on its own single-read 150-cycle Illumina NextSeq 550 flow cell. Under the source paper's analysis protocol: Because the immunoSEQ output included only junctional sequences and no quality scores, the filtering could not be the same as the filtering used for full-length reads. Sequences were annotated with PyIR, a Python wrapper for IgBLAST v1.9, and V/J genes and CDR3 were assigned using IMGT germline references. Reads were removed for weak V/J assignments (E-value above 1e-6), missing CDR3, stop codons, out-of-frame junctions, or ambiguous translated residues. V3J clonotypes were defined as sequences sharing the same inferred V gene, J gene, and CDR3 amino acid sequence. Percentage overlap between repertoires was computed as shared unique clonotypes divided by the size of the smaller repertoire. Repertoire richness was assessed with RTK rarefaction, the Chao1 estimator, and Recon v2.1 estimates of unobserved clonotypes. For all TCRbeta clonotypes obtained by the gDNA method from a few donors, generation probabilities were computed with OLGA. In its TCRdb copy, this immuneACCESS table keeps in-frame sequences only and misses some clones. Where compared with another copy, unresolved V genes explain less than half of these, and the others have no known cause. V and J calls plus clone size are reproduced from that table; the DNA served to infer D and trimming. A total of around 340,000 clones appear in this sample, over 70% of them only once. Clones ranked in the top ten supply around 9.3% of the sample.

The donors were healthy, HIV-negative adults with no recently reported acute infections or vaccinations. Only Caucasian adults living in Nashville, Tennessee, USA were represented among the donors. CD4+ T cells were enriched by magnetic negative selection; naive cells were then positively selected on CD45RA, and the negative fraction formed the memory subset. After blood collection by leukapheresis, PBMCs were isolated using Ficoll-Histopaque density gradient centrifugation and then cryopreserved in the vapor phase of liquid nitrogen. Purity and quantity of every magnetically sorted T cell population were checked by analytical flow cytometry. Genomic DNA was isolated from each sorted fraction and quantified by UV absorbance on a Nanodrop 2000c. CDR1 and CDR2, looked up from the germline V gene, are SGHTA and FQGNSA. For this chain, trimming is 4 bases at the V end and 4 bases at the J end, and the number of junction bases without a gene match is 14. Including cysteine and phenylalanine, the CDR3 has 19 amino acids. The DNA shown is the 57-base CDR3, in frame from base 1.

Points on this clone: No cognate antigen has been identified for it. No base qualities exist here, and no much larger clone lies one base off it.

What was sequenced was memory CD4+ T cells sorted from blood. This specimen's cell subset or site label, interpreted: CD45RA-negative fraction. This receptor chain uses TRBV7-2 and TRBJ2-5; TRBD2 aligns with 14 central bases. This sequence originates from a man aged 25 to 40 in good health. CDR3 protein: CASSSKTGLAGVSGETQYF. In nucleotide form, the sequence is TGTGCCAGCAGCTCGAAGACGGGACTAGCGGGAGTTAGCGGAGAGACCCAGTACTTC.